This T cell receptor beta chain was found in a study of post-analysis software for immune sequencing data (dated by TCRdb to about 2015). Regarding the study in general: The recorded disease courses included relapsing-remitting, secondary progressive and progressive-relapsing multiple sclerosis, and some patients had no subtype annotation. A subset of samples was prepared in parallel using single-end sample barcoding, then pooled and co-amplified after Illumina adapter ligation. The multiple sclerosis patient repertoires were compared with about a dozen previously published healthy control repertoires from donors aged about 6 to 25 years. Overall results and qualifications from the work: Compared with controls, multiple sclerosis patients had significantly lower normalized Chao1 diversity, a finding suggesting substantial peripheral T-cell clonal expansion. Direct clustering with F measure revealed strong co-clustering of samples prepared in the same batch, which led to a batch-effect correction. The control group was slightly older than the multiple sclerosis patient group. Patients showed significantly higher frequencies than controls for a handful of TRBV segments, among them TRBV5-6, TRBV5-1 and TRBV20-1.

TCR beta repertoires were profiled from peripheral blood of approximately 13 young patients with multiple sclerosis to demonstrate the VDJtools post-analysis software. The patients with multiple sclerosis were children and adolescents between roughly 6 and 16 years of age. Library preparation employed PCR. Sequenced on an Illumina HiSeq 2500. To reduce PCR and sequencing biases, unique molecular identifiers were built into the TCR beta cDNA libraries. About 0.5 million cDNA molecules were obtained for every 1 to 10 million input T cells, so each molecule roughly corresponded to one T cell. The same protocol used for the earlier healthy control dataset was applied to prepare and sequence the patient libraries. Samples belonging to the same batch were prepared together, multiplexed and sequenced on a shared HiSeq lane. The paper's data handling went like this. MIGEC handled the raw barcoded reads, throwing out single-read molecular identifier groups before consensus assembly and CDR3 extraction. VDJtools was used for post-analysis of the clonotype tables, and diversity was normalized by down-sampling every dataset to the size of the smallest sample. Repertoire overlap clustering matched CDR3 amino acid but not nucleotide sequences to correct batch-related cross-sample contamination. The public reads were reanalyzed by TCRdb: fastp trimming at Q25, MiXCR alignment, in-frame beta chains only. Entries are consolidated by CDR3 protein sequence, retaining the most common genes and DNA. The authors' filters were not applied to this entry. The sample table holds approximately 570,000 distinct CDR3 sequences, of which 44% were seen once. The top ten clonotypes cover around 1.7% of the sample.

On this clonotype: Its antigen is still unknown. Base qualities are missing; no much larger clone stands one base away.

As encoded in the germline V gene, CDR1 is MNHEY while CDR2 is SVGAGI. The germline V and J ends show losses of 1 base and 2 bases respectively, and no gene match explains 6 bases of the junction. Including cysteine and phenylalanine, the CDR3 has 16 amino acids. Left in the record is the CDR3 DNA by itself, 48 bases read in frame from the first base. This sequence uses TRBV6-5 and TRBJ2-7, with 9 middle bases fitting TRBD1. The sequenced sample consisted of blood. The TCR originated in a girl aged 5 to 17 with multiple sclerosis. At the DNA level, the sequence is TGTGCCAGCAGTTACTGGGGGACAGGGATAGCCTACGAGCAGTACTTC. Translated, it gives CASSYWGTGIAYEQYF.